Presented here are 23 T cell receptor beta chains from one specimen sequenced in a study of OX40 agonist ivuxolimab in advanced cancers. Repertoires were generated with immunoSEQ multiplex PCR, while TCRdb's copy carries only in-frame clones and drops some. The repertoire has approximately 16,000 clones, approximately 86% of them found once; the top ten carry around 4%. The source material was CD4+ or CD8+ T cells sorted from blood, sampled in a trial of the OX40 agonist ivuxolimab. Receptor source: an adult with an advanced solid tumor such as melanoma, head and neck, liver or kidney cancer.

This sequence joins TRBV28 and TRBJ2-7; TRBD1 might be the D (5 bases). The CDR3 is 13 residues long. V was trimmed by 2 bases and J by 2 bases, leaving 7 bases between them. Germline V gene lookup returns CDR1 MDHEN and CDR2 SYDVKM. CDR3 region: CASSLVRAYEQYF. CDR3 DNA sequence: TGTGCCAGCAGTTTAGTCAGGGCCTACGAGCAGTACTTC. Looking up the rest from reference TRBV28 and TRBJ2-7 gives the full variable domain: DVKVTQSSRYLVKRTGEKVFLECVQDMDHENMFWYRQDPGLGLRLIYFSYDVKMKEKGDIPEGYSVSREKKERFSLILESASTNQTSMYLCASSLVRAYEQYFGPGTRLTVT.

This chain uses TRBV20-1 with TRBJ1-1; D remains ambiguous. This CDR3 has 10 residues. The V gene's germline CDR1 is DFQATT and CDR2 SNEGSKA (reference sequence). V was shortened by 7 bases and J by 2 bases, with 5 bases between the two germline ends. The CDR3 loop is CSGANTEAFF. The DNA for the CDR3 is TGCAGTGGGGCCAACACTGAAGCTTTCTTT.

In its sample, this clone was seen a few times. The genes are TRBV15 and TRBJ2-6; TRBD1 matches at 7 bases. There are 16 residues in the CDR3. Germline values: CDR1 LNHNV, CDR2 YYDKDF (reference sequence). J gave up 1 base and V 4 bases, and 4 bases lay outside the gene matches. CDR3 residues: CATSTQGLSGANVLTF. CDR3 nucleotides: TGTGCCACCAGCACACAGGGGTTGTCTGGGGCCAACGTCCTGACTTTC.

The chain employs TRBV6-1 and TRBJ2-3; 15 positions agree with TRBD2. Trimming at V came to 4 bases and at J to 3 bases, leaving 5 bases not matched to a gene. Per germline, CDR1 MNHNS and CDR2 SASEGT. CDR3 length: 17 residues. This CDR3 reads CASSGTSGRAGTDTQYF. DNA for the CDR3: TGTGCCAGCAGTGGGACTAGCGGGAGGGCCGGTACAGATACGCAGTATTTT.

This chain uses TRBV5-1 with TRBJ2-6; 7 bases fit TRBD1. The CDR3 totals 18 residues. CDR1 is SGHRS and CDR2 is YFSETQ in the germline V gene. Trimming at V came to 1 base and at J to 2 bases, leaving 9 bases not matched to a gene. CDR3 loop: CASSLTQQGQTGANVLTF. CDR3 in DNA: TGCGCCAGCAGCTTGACTCAACAGGGACAGACTGGGGCCAACGTCCTGACTTTC. The full variable domain, its missing parts supplied by reference TRBV5-1 and TRBJ2-6, is KAGVTQTPRYLIKTRGQQVTLSCSPISGHRSVSWYQQTPGQGLQFLFEYFSETQRNKGNFPGRFSGRQFSNSRSEMNVSTLELGDSALYLCASSLTQQGQTGANVLTFGAGSRLTVL.

This clone was recorded a few times. This chain connects TRBV4-3 to TRBJ1-5; perhaps TRBD1 as D (5 bases). This CDR3 spans 18 amino acids. Germline V gene sequence: CDR1 LGHNA, CDR2 YSLEER. Between the trimmed V and J ends, which lost 4 bases and 0 bases, there was a span of 19 bases. As DNA, the CDR3 is TGCGCCAGCAGCCCGGAGACTATTCAGGGCTATAGCAATCAGCCCCAGCATTTT. It is translated as CASSPETIQGYSNQPQHF.

The rearrangement joins TRBV10-3 to TRBJ2-1; maybe TRBD1 (6 bases). Germline loops: CDR1 ENHRY, CDR2 SYGVKD. The CDR3 length is 14 residues. Trimming cost V 11 bases and J 4 bases, with 18 bases left between them. This CDR3 reads CALTGDKQYNEQFF. The DNA for the CDR3 is TGTGCCCTTACCGGGGACAAGCAATACAATGAGCAGTTCTTC.

The rearrangement joins TRBV7-3 to TRBJ2-5; 10 bases are shared with TRBD1. The germline gives CDR1 SGHTA, CDR2 FQGTGA. Germline trimming cut 5 bases from V and 4 bases from J; bases unmatched to any gene: 4. The CDR3 contains 14 residues. For the CDR3, the DNA is TGTGCCAGCAGCCCCGGGACAGGGGCAGAGACCCAGTACTTC. As protein: CASSPGTGAETQYF.

The genes are TRBV7-2 and TRBJ2-1; TRBD2 aligns across 12 bases. Germline CDR1 and CDR2: SGHTA and FQGNSA. Unmatched junction bases numbered 8, after V lost 5 bases and J lost 9 bases. The CDR3 length is 15 residues. The CDR3 nucleotides read TGTGCCAGCAGCACGCAGACTAGCGGGAGTGGTGAGCAGTTCTTC. Translation: CASSTQTSGSGEQFF.

The chain uses TRBV27 and TRBJ1-5, with D unclear. The ends were cut back, 2 bases at V and 2 bases at J, with 16 bases in the middle. The CDR3 sequence is 17 residues long. Germline V gives CDR1 MNHEY, CDR2 SMNVEV (reference sequence). CDR3 sequence: CASSLTPGPGGNQPQHF. The CDR3 coding sequence is TGTGCCAGCAGTTTAACTCCGGGTCCTGGGGGCAATCAGCCCCAGCATTTT.

This clone was counted once. The CDR3 DNA is TGTGCCAGCAGTCAACTCGGCGAGCAGTTCTTC. Protein sequence: CASSQLGEQFF. V gene TRBV6-5 combines with J gene TRBJ2-1, with D uncertain. Trimming stripped 5 bases from V and 10 bases from J, with 9 bases between. This CDR3 contains 11 residues. Germline V lookup: CDR1 MNHEY, CDR2 SVGAGI.

The chain links TRBV6-6 to TRBJ2-2, with a possible D match to TRBD1 (6 bases). With 7 bases removed from V and 2 bases from J, the gap between germline ends came to 11 bases. CDR1 and CDR2 (germline): MNHNY, SVGAGI (reference sequence). This CDR3 has 14 residues. The CDR3 spells CASTLGQNTGELFF. CDR3 nucleotide sequence: TGTGCCAGCACCCTGGGACAAAACACCGGGGAGCTGTTTTTT.

This chain connects TRBV4-2 to TRBJ2-3; 13 bases fit TRBD2. CDR1 LGHNA and CDR2 YNFKEQ come from the germline V gene. The CDR3 contains 15 residues. After removal of 5 bases from V and 7 bases from J, the junction contained 6 bases not matched to a gene. DNA for the CDR3: TGTGCCAGCAGCGGAGGGACTAGCGGGACCCATACGCAGTATTTT. Amino acids: CASSGGTSGTHTQYF.

This clone came up a few times. The chain uses TRBV18 and TRBJ1-1, with D unclear. V was pared by 3 bases and J by 1 base, with 6 bases between. The CDR3 consists of 13 residues. The germline CDR1 and CDR2 sequences are KGHSH and LQKENI. As DNA, the CDR3 is TGTGCCAGCTCACCTCAGACGAACACTGAAGCTTTCTTT. Protein product: CASSPQTNTEAFF.

The genes are TRBV7-9 and TRBJ2-3; D is unresolved. The CDR3 loop spans 14 amino acids. Trimming removed 3 bases from V and 5 bases from J, with 12 bases in between. Germline assignment: CDR1 SEHNR and CDR2 FQNEAQ (reference sequence). CDR3 in amino acids: CASSFTGTGDTQYF. The CDR3 bases are TGTGCCAGCAGCTTTACCGGCACGGGAGATACGCAGTATTTT.

The rearrangement joins TRBV27 to TRBJ2-1; D call uncertain. This CDR3 is built from 18 residues. Germline V lookup: CDR1 MNHEY, CDR2 SMNVEV (reference sequence). Trimming took off 3 bases at V and 4 bases at J, with 22 bases between the two ends. CDR3: CASSLAIRGVSSYNEQFF. DNA for the CDR3: TGTGCCAGCAGTTTGGCTATTAGAGGCGTTTCTAGTTACAATGAGCAGTTCTTC.

The chain is built from TRBV28 and TRBJ2-2; TRBD1 matches 7 bases. Per germline, CDR1 MDHEN and CDR2 SYDVKM. The CDR3 has 15 residues. V gave up 5 bases and J gave up 3 bases; unmatched junction bases: 6. CDR3: CASSQGTAHTGELFF. The CDR3 DNA reads as TGTGCCAGCAGTCAAGGGACAGCCCACACCGGGGAGCTGTTTTTT.

J is TRBJ2-1 and V is TRBV6-5; 13 positions agree with TRBD2. Per the germline V gene, CDR1 is MNHEY and CDR2 is SVGAGI. The CDR3 has 14 residues. V shed 6 bases, J shed 7 bases, and the junction held 3 bases outside the gene matches. The CDR3: CASRGLAGVNEQFF. CDR3 bases: TGTGCCAGCAGAGGACTAGCGGGAGTAAATGAGCAGTTCTTC.

The chain joins TRBV2 to TRBJ2-1; 12 bases fit TRBD1. V trimming: 6 bases; J trimming: 9 bases; junction bases outside the gene matches: 9. Germline V gene lookup returns CDR1 SNHLY and CDR2 FYNNEI. CDR3 length equals 15 residues. The CDR3 loop is CASSPPGQGAGEQFF. The CDR3 DNA reads TGTGCCAGCAGCCCTCCGGGACAGGGGGCGGGTGAGCAGTTCTTC. Full variable domain (remainder filled in from reference TRBV2 and TRBJ2-1): EPEVTQTPSHQVTQMGQEVILRCVPISNHLYFYWYRQILGQKVEFLVSFYNNEISEKSEIFDDQFSVERPDGSNFTLKIRSTKLEDSAMYFCASSPPGQGAGEQFFGPGTRLTVL.

This clone was counted only a few times. The chain is built from TRBV9 and TRBJ2-3, with D tentatively TRBD2 (5 bases). With 1 base removed from V and 2 bases from J, the gap between germline ends came to 8 bases. CDR1 is SGDLS and CDR2 is YYNGEE in the germline V gene. This CDR3 comprises 14 residues. The CDR3 reads CASSVRTATDTQYF. CDR3 bases: TGTGCCAGCAGCGTAAGGACTGCCACAGATACGCAGTATTTT.

The rearrangement links TRBV5-5 to TRBJ2-7; TRBD2 matches at 8 bases. Germline CDR1 SGHKS, CDR2 YYEKEE (reference sequence). V lost 6 bases and J lost 2; bases outside the gene matches: 10. This CDR3 spans 15 amino acids. CDR3 nucleotides: TGTGCCAGCACCTGGGGGGTAGCGGGGACCTACGAGCAGTACTTC. Translation gives CASTWGVAGTYEQYF.

The chain joins TRBV28 to TRBJ2-7, with 9 nucleotides matching TRBD2. With V trimmed by 6 bases and J by 4 bases, 10 bases remained unmatched. Per the germline V gene, CDR1 is MDHEN and CDR2 is SYDVKM. This CDR3 contains 15 residues. CDR3 amino acids: CASSSPASGIYEQYF. Written as DNA, the CDR3 is TGTGCCAGCAGCTCTCCGGCTAGCGGGATTTACGAGCAGTACTTC.

The chain joins TRBV19 to TRBJ1-3; no clear D. This CDR3 contains 13 residues. V was pared by 9 bases and J by 0 bases, with 9 bases between. Germline V gene lookup returns CDR1 LNHDA and CDR2 SQIVND (reference sequence). The CDR3 bases are TGTGCCAGCCGGCCGAGCTCTGGAAACACCATATATTTT. Translated, it gives CASRPSSGNTIYF.